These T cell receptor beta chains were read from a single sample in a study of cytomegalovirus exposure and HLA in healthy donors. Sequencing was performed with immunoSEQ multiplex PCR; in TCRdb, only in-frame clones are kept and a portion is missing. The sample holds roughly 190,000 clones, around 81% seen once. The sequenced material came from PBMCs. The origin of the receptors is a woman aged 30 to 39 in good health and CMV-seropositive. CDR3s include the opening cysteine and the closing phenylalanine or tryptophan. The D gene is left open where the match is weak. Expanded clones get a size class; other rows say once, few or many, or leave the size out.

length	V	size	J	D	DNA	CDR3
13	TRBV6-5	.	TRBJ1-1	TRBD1	TGTGCCAGCAGGACAGGGGGGAACACTGAAGCTTTCTTT	CASRTGGNTEAFF
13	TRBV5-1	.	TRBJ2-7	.	TGCGCCAGCAGCTTGCCCACGGAGGGCGAGCAGTACTTC	CASSLPTEGEQYF
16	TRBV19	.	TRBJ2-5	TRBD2	TGTGCCAGTGCCCGGACTAGCGGGAGATGGCAAGAGACCCAGTACTTC	CASARTSGRWQETQYF
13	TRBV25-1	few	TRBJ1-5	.	TGTGCCAGCAGTGAATCGGGGAATCAGCCCCAGCATTTT	CASSESGNQPQHF
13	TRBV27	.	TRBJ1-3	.	TGTGCCAGCAGTTCGGGATCTGGAAACACCATATATTTT	CASSSGSGNTIYF
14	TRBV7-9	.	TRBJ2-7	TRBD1	TGTTCCAGCAGCCCTCCCCCAGGGGGATACGAGCAGTACTTC	CSSSPPPGGYEQYF
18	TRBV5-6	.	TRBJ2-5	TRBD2	TGTGCCAGCAGCTTGAGAACTAGCGGGGGGGGATTCCAAGAGACCCAGTACTTC	CASSLRTSGGGFQETQYF
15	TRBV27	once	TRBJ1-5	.	TGTGCCAGCAGTACATCCGGGTTCCCACATCAGCCCCAGCATTTT	CASSTSGFPHQPQHF
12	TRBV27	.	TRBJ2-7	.	TGTGCCAGCAGTTCAGGGGTCCACGAGCAGTACTTC	CASSSGVHEQYF
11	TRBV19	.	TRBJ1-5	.	TGTGCCACTGGGAGGCATCAGCCCCAGCATTTT	CATGRHQPQHF
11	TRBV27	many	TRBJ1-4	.	TGTGCCAGCTGGGGAGGTGAAAAACTGTTTTTT	CASWGGEKLFF
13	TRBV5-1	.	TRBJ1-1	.	TGCGCCAGCAGCACACAGAGGAACACTGAAGCTTTCTTT	CASSTQRNTEAFF
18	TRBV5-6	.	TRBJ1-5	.	TGTGCCAGCAGCTTGGGGGGGCCGACAGCTTATTTTAATCAGCCCCAGCATTTT	CASSLGGPTAYFNQPQHF
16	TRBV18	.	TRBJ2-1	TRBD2	TGTGCCAGCTCACCGCTAGCGGGGGGGCTGAAAAATGAGCAGTTCTTC	CASSPLAGGLKNEQFF
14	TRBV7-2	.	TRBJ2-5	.	TGTGCCAGCAGCTTACCGAGGTCTCAAGAGACCCAGTACTTC	CASSLPRSQETQYF
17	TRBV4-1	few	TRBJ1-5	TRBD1	TGCGCCAGCAGCCCCATGGGGGGCAGGGGGAGAAATCAGCCCCAGCATTTT	CASSPMGGRGRNQPQHF
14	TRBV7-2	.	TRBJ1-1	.	TGTGCCAGCAGCCCAAGCCGGGGGAACACTGAAGCTTTCTTT	CASSPSRGNTEAFF
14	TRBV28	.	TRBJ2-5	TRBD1	TGTGCCAGCAGCCCCGGGACAGTACAAGAGACCCAGTACTTC	CASSPGTVQETQYF
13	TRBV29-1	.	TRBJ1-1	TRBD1	TGCAGCGTTGCGGGACAGGGTGTCGCTGAAGCTTTCTTT	CSVAGQGVAEAFF
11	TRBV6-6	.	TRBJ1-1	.	TGTGCCAGCAGTTACGAGGGCAGGGCTTTCTTT	CASSYEGRAFF
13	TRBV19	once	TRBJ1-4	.	TGTGCCAGTAGTTCGGCAACTAATGAAAAACTGTTTTTT	CASSSATNEKLFF
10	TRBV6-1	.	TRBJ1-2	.	TGTGCCAGCAGCTACGTTGGCTACACCTTC	CASSYVGYTF
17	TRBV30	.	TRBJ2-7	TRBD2	TGTGCCTGGAGTGCCCTGAGACTACTAGCGGGAGGCCACGAGCAGTACTTC	CAWSALRLLAGGHEQYF
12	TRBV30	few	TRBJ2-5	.	TGTGCCTGGGGGCGACAGCAAGAGACCCAGTACTTC	CAWGRQQETQYF
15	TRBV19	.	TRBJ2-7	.	TGTGCCAGTAAGGTCTATGGAGGGAGTCCCGACGAGCAGTACTTC	CASKVYGGSPDEQYF
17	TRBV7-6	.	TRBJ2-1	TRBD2	TGTGCCAGCAGCTTCCTTTTACTAGCGGGGGACTTTAATGAGCAGTTCTTC	CASSFLLLAGDFNEQFF
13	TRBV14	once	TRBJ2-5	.	TGTGCCAGCAGCGACAGGATGCAAGAGACCCAGTACTTC	CASSDRMQETQYF
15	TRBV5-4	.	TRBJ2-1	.	TGTGCCAGCAGCTTCACAGGAAAGGCCTACAATGAGCAGTTCTTC	CASSFTGKAYNEQFF
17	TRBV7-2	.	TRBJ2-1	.	TGTGCCAGCAGCTTAGCGCCCTGGCGGGAATCCTACAATGAGCAGTTCTTC	CASSLAPWRESYNEQFF
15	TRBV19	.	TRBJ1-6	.	TGTGCCAGTAGAATCGAGAGCTCCTATAATTCACCCCTCCACTTT	CASRIESSYNSPLHF
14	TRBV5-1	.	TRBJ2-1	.	TGCGCCAGCAGCTTGGGTACGGGATACAATGAGCAGTTCTTC	CASSLGTGYNEQFF
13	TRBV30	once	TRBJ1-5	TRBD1	TGTGCCTGGAGACGGGACAGTAATCAGCCCCAGCATTTT	CAWRRDSNQPQHF
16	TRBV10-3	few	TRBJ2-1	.	TGTGCCATCAGTGAGTCTCAAAGGGGCGCGTACAATGAGCAGTTCTTC	CAISESQRGAYNEQFF
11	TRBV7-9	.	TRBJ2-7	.	TGTGCCAGCAGCCCGGCCTACGAGCAGTACTTC	CASSPAYEQYF
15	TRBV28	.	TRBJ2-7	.	TGTGCCAGCAGTACCAACAGGGAATTAGTACCCGAGCAGTACTTC	CASSTNRELVPEQYF
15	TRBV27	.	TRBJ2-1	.	TGTGCCAGCAGTTTTGGGCCGGTTTCATACAATGAGCAGTTCTTC	CASSFGPVSYNEQFF
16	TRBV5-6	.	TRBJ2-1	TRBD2	TGTGCCAGCAGCTTGGAGCTGCGGGGGGGCGAAAATGAGCAGTTCTTC	CASSLELRGGENEQFF
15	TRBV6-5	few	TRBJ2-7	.	TGTGCCAGCAGTTACGCGTCCCTGGGAGGCTACGAGCAGTACTTC	CASSYASLGGYEQYF
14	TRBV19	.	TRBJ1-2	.	TGTGCCAGTAGTATACAGTGGCGGGAGTATGGCTACACCTTC	CASSIQWREYGYTF
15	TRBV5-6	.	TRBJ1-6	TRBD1	TGTGCCAGCACCCTCCGGGACAGGGTTAATTCACCCCTCCACTTT	CASTLRDRVNSPLHF
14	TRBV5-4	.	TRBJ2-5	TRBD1	TGTGCCAGCAGCTTGGGACAGGGATGGGAGACCCAGTACTTC	CASSLGQGWETQYF
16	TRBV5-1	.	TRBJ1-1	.	TGCGCCAGCAGCTTGGCGCAGGGTAAAGGAGTCACTGAAGCTTTCTTT	CASSLAQGKGVTEAFF
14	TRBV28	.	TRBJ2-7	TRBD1	TGTGCCAGCAGTTCGATGACAGGGTCCTACGAGCAGTACTTC	CASSSMTGSYEQYF
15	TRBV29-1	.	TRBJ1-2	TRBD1	TGCAGCGTTGAACACGTGGGACAGGATATCTATGGCTACACCTTC	CSVEHVGQDIYGYTF
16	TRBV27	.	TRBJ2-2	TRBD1	TGTGCCAGCAGTTCCTTGGGGACAGGGGCCACCGGGGAGCTGTTTTTT	CASSSLGTGATGELFF
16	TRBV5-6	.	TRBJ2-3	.	TGTGCCAGCAGCTCCTCCTACCGCCGTGGCACAGATACGCAGTATTTT	CASSSSYRRGTDTQYF
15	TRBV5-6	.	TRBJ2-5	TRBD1	TGTGCCAGCAGCTTGTTGGACAGGGGACAAGAGACCCAGTACTTC	CASSLLDRGQETQYF
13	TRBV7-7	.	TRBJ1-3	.	TGTGCCAGCAGCTTGGGACTTGGAAACACCATATATTTT	CASSLGLGNTIYF